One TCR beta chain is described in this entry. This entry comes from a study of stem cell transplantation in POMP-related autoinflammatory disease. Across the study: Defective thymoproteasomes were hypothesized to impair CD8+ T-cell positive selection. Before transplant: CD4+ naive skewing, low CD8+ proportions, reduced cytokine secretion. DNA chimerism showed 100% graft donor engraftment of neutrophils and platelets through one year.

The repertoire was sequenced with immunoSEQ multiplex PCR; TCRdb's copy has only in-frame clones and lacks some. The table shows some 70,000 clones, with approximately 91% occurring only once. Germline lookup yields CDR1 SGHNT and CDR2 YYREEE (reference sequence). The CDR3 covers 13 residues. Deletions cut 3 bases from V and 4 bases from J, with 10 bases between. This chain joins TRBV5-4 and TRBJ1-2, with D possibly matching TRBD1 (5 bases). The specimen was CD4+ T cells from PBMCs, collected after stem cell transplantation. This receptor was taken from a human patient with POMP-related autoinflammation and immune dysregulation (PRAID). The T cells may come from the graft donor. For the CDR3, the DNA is TGTGCCAGCAGCTCAAGAGACAGCTATGGCTACACCTTC. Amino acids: CASSSRDSYGYTF.